The clone carrying this TCR beta chain was observed a handful of times. Its cognate antigen is unknown. The data originate from a study of beta chain features in type 1 diabetes. In the study overall: Age, gender, cell numbers and subset yield matched between patients and controls. Notes on the study in general: Highly expressing activated T cells could be over-counted with a cDNA template. PCR may have favored shorter templates equally in patients and controls. VDJ junctions sequenced from type 1 diabetes patients showed fewer insertions and more deletions.

Germline CDR1 and CDR2: MDHEN and SYDVKM. There are 12 residues in the CDR3. J was trimmed by 5 bases and V by 3 bases; bases with no gene match: 1. Expressed TCRB transcripts were sequenced, since all the RNA that had been isolated was reverse transcribed. The repertoire was sequenced with immunoSEQ multiplex PCR; TCRdb's copy has only in-frame clones and lacks some. This sample has under 900,000 clones, with roughly 15% found just once. The chain combines TRBV28 with TRBJ2-7; 7 bases align to TRBD2. Sequences were obtained from naive CD4+ T cells from blood. The TCR was taken from a young woman in good health. The CDR3 loop reads CASSLTSNEQYF. CDR3 DNA sequence: TGTGCCAGCAGTTTGACTAGCAACGAGCAGTACTTC.